What follows are 14 T cell receptor beta chains derived from one specimen sequenced in a study of cytomegalovirus exposure and HLA in healthy donors. Profiled with immunoSEQ multiplex PCR; TCRdb holds only in-frame clones, not every one. The data contain more than 85,000 clones, approximately 90% of them singletons. Sequenced: PBMCs. Receptors were obtained from a woman aged 18 to 35 in good health and CMV-seronegative.

V usage is TRBV7-6 and J usage is TRBJ1-1; D call uncertain. From germline, CDR1 is SGHVS and CDR2 FNYEAQ. This CDR3 has 13 amino acids. The ends were cut back, 5 bases at V and 1 base at J, with 8 bases in the middle. The CDR3 is CASSKDWNTEAFF. The CDR3 DNA reads TGTGCCAGCAGCAAGGACTGGAACACTGAAGCTTTCTTT.

The V gene is TRBV28, the J gene TRBJ2-2; 8 bases are shared with TRBD2. The ends lost 3 bases at V and 3 bases at J; junction bases unmatched: 3. CDR1 and CDR2 (germline): MDHEN, SYDVKM. The CDR3 totals 15 residues. CDR3 sequence reads: CASSLGGRHTGELFF. In nucleotides, the CDR3 is TGTGCCAGCAGTTTGGGCGGGAGGCACACCGGGGAGCTGTTTTTT.

The genes are TRBV5-6 and TRBJ2-2, with 9 bases lining up with TRBD1. The junction had 6 bases not matched to a gene; V was cut back by 4 bases and J by 2 bases. The germline gives CDR1 SGHDT, CDR2 YYEEEE. This CDR3 comprises 16 residues. CDR3 sequence reads: CASSLPTGGNTGELFF. DNA for the CDR3: TGTGCCAGCAGCCTGCCAACAGGGGGCAACACCGGGGAGCTGTTTTTT.

This clone was observed a handful of times. This chain links TRBV29-1 with TRBJ1-1, with no clear D. V lost 1 base and J 1 base, leaving 4 bases between the germline ends. The CDR3 covers 12 residues. The germline V gene has CDR1 SQVTM and CDR2 ANQGSEA. CDR3 protein: CSVEGGNTEAFF. For the CDR3, the DNA is TGCAGCGTTGAAGGCGGGAACACTGAAGCTTTCTTT.

The rearrangement links TRBV28 to TRBJ2-7; D possibly corresponds to TRBD2 (5 bases). From germline, CDR1 is MDHEN and CDR2 SYDVKM. V lost 1 base, J lost 3 bases, and 16 bases lay in between. This CDR3 has 16 residues. CDR3 protein: CASSLSDPLAIYEQYF. CDR3 bases: TGTGCCAGCAGTTTATCCGACCCTCTAGCAATCTACGAGCAGTACTTC.

Only one count was recorded for this clone. The chain joins TRBV6-6 to TRBJ2-2, with a tentative D call TRBD1 (5 bases). The germline gives CDR1 MNHNY, CDR2 SVGAGI (reference sequence). V lost 6 bases to trimming and J lost 2 bases, with 13 bases between them. This CDR3 has 15 residues. The CDR3 loop reads CASSLTGANTGELFF. In DNA form, the CDR3 reads TGTGCCAGCAGCCTTACAGGTGCCAACACCGGGGAGCTGTTTTTT.

The chain recombines TRBV9 with TRBJ2-7; D uncertain. V shed 1 base and J shed 6 bases, with 14 bases lying between them. CDR3 length equals 14 residues. CDR1 SGDLS and CDR2 YYNGEE come from the germline V gene. CDR3 sequence: CASSVTSHPGEQYF. The CDR3 bases are TGTGCCAGCAGCGTAACGAGCCATCCTGGCGAGCAGTACTTC. The full variable domain, in which reference TRBV9 and TRBJ2-7 provide the parts outside the CDR3, is DSGVTQTPKHLITATGQRVTLRCSPRSGDLSVYWYQQSLDQGLQFLIQYYNGEERAKGNILERFSAQQFPDLHSELNLSSLELGDSALYFCASSVTSHPGEQYFGPGTRLTVT.

J is TRBJ2-2 and V is TRBV30; 8 positions match TRBD1. Germline values: CDR1 GTSNPN, CDR2 SVGIG (reference sequence). The V and J ends lost 5 bases and 1 base, in that order; junction bases with no gene match: 0. The CDR3 has 13 residues. CDR3 DNA sequence: TGTGCCTGGGACAGGGGGAACACCGGGGAGCTGTTTTTT. Amino acid sequence: CAWDRGNTGELFF.

The chain couples TRBV5-1 to TRBJ2-7; perhaps TRBD2 as D (6 bases). Germline V gene sequence: CDR1 SGHRS, CDR2 YFSETQ. The CDR3 is 15 residues long. Trimming took 0 bases from V and 3 from J, leaving 13 bases between them. The CDR3 DNA reads as TGCGCCAGCAGCTTGGTTCCGGGAGTGGGCTACGAGCAGTACTTC. It encodes CASSLVPGVGYEQYF.

This clone was seen more than once but under ten times. The chain is built from TRBV30 and TRBJ1-5, with unresolved D. CDR3 size: 13 residues. The V and J ends lost 2 bases and 2 bases respectively, with 7 bases between them. The V gene's germline CDR1 is GTSNPN and CDR2 SVGIG (reference sequence). The CDR3 protein is CAWSSGGNQPQHF. The CDR3 region has the DNA TGTGCCTGGAGTTCCGGGGGCAATCAGCCCCAGCATTTT.

In this sample, this clone turned up once. The chain links TRBV5-5 to TRBJ2-7; no definite D call. V lost 3 bases and J lost 0, with 10 bases in between. Germline CDR1 SGHKS, CDR2 YYEKEE (reference sequence). The CDR3 extends over 14 amino acids. The CDR3 here is CASSSGSRSYEQYF. Written as DNA, the CDR3 is TGTGCCAGCAGCTCCGGGTCCCGCTCCTACGAGCAGTACTTC. The full variable domain, rest sourced from reference TRBV5-5 and TRBJ2-7, is DAGVTQSPTHLIKTRGQQVTLRCSPISGHKSVSWYQQVLGQGPQFIFQYYEKEERGRGNFPDRFSARQFPNYSSELNVNALLLGDSALYLCASSSGSRSYEQYFGPGTRLTVT.

In its sample, this clone ranks as medium-sized (0.01 to 0.1%). The sample carries other DNA sequences with the same CDR3. This chain connects TRBV6-4 to TRBJ2-3, with TRBD1 matching over 10 bases. Germline CDR1 is MRHNA and CDR2 is SNTAGT. V lost 2 bases, J lost 1 base, and 0 bases stayed unmatched. The CDR3 runs 15 residues. Here the CDR3 DNA reads TGTGCCAGCAGTGACGGACAGGGGGGCACAGATACGCAGTATTTT. Its translation is CASSDGQGGTDTQYF.

V usage is TRBV29-1 and J usage is TRBJ2-5; D uncertain. V was trimmed by 2 bases and J by 7 bases, leaving 11 bases between them. The CDR3 consists of 12 residues. In germline, CDR1 is SQVTM, CDR2 ANQGSEA. The CDR3 bases are TGCAGCGTTGAACCGGTCCGGAGGACCCAGTACTTC. It specifies CSVEPVRRTQYF.

This chain uses TRBV9 with TRBJ2-3; 7 bases fit TRBD1. Germline V gives CDR1 SGDLS, CDR2 YYNGEE. The CDR3 consists of 18 residues. The trim removed 4 bases at V and 3 bases at J, leaving 17 bases unmatched. The CDR3: CASSPDGGRGLGTDTQYF. The CDR3 nucleotides are TGTGCCAGCAGCCCCGATGGGGGCAGGGGGTTAGGAACAGATACGCAGTATTTT.